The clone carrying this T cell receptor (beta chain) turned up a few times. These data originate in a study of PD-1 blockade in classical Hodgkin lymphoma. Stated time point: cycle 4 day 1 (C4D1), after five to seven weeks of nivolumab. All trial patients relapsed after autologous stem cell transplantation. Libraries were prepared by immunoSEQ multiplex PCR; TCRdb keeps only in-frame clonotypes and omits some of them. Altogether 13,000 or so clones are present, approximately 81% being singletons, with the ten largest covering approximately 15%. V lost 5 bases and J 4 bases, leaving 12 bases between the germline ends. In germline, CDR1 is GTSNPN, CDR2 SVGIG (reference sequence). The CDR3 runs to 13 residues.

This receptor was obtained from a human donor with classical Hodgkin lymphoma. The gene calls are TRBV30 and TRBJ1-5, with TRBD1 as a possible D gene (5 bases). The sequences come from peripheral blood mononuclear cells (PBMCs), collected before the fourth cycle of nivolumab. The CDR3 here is CAWGNEGNQPQHF. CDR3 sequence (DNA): TGTGCCTGGGGGAACGAGGGGAATCAGCCCCAGCATTTT. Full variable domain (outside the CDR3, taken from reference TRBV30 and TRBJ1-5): SQTIHQWPATLVQPVGSPLSLECTVEGTSNPNLYWYRQAAGRGLQLLFYSVGIGQISSEVPQNLSASRPQDRQFILSSKKLLLSDSGFYLCAWGNEGNQPQHFGDGTRLSIL.